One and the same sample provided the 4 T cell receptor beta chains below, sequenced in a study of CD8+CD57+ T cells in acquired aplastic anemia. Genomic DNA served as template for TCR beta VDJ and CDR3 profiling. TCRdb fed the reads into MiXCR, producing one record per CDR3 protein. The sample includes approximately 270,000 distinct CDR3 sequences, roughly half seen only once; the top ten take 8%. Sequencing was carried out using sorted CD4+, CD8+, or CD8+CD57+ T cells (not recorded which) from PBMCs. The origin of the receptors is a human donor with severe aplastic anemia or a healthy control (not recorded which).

In DNA form, the CDR3 reads TGTGCCATCAGTGTAGGGACGGAACAAGAGACCCAGTACTTC. This gives the protein CAISVGTEQETQYF. The V and J genes are TRBV10-3 and TRBJ2-5; D may be TRBD1 or TRBD2 (5 bases each). The CDR3 has 14 residues. The V gene's germline CDR1 is ENHRY and CDR2 SYGVKD. Deletions cut 4 bases from V and 2 bases from J, with 11 bases between.

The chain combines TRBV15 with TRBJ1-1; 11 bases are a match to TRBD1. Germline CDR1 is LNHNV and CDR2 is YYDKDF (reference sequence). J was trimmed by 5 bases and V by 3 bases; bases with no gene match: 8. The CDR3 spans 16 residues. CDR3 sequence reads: CATSRGQGEGGTEAFF. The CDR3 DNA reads TGTGCCACCAGCAGGGGACAGGGGGAAGGAGGAACTGAAGCTTTCTTT. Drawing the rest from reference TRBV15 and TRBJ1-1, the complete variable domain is DAMVIQNPRYQVTQFGKPVTLSCSQTLNHNVMYWYQQKSSQAPKLLFHYYDKDFNNEADTPDNFQSRRPNTSFCFLDIRSPGLGDTAMYLCATSRGQGEGGTEAFFGQGTRLTVV.

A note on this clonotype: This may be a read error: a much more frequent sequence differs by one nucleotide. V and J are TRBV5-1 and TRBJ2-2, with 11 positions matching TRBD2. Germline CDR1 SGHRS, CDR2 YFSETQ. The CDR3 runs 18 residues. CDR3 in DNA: TGCGCCAGCAGCTTGGGAATGGCTAGCGGGGGGAACACCGGGGAGCTGCTTTTT. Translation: CASSLGMASGGNTGELLF.

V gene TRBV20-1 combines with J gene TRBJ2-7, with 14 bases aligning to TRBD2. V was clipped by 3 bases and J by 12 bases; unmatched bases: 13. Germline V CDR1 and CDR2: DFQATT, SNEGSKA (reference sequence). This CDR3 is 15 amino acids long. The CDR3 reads CSARAAGTSGGPGYF. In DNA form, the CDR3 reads TGCAGTGCTAGGGCCGCCGGGACTAGCGGGGGACCGGGGTACTTC.